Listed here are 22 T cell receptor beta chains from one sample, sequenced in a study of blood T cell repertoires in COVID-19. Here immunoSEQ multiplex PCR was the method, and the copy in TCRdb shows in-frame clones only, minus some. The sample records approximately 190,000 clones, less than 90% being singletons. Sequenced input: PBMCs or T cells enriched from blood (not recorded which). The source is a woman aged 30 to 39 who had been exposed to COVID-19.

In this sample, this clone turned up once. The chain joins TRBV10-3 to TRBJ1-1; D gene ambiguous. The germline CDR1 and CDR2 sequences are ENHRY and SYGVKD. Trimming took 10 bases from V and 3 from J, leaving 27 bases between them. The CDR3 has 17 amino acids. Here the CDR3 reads CASPTVPLSESHTEAFF. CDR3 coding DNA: TGTGCCAGCCCTACGGTCCCGCTTTCCGAGTCTCACACTGAAGCTTTCTTT.

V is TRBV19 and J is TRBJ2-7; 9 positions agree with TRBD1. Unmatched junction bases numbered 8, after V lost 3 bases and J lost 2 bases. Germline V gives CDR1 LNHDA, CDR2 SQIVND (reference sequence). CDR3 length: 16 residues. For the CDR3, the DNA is TGTGCCAGTAGTATTCTACACAGGGGGCCAGCCTACGAGCAGTACTTC. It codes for CASSILHRGPAYEQYF. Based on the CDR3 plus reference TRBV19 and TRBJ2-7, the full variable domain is DGGITQSPKYLFRKEGQNVTLSCEQNLNHDAMYWYRQDPGQGLRLIYYSQIVNDFQKGDIAEGYSVSREKKESFPLTVTSAQKNPTAFYLCASSILHRGPAYEQYFGPGTRLTVT.

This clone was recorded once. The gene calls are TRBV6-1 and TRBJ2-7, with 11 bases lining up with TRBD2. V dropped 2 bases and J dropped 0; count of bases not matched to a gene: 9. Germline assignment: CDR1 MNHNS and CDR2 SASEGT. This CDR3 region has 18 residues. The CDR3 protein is CASSEISLAGVLSYEQYF. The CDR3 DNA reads TGTGCCAGCAGTGAAATTTCACTAGCGGGAGTTCTCTCCTACGAGCAGTACTTC.

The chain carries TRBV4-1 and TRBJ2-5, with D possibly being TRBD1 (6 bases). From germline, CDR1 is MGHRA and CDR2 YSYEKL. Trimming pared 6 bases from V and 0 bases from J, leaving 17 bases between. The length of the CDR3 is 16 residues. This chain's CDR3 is CASRSEGGAHQETQYF. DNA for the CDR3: TGCGCCAGCAGATCTGAAGGGGGAGCACACCAAGAGACCCAGTACTTC.

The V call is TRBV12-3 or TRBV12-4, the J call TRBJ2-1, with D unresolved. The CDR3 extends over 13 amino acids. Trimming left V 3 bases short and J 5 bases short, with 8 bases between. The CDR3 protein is CASSFRSDNEQFF. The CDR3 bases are TGTGCCAGCAGTTTTCGTTCCGACAATGAGCAGTTCTTC.

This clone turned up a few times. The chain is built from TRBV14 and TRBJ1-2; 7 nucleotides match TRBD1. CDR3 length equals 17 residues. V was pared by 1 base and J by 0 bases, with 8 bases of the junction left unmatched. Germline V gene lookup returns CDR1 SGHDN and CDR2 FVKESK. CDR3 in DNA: TGTGCCAGCAGCCAAGTTTCCAGGGGGATTACTAACTATGGCTACACCTTC. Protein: CASSQVSRGITNYGYTF. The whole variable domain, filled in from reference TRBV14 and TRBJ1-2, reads EAGVTQFPSHSVIEKGQTVTLRCDPISGHDNLYWYRRVMGKEIKFLLHFVKESKQDESGMPNNRFLAERTGGTYSTLKVQPAELEDSGVYFCASSQVSRGITNYGYTFGSGTRLTVV.

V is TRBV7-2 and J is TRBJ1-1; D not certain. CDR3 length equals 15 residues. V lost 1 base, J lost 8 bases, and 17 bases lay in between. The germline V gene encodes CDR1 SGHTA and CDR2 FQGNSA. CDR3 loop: CASSLGSEVWYEAFF. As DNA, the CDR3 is TGTGCCAGCAGCTTAGGAAGCGAGGTTTGGTACGAAGCTTTCTTT.

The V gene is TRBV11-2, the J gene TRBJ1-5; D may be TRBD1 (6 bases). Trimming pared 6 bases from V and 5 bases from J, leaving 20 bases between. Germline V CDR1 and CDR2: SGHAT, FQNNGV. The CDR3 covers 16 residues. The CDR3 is CASRASPGQGYQPQHF. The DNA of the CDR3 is TGTGCCAGCAGGGCATCCCCCGGGCAGGGGTATCAGCCCCAGCATTTT. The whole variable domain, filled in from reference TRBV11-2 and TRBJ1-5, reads EAGVAQSPRYKIIEKRQSVAFWCNPISGHATLYWYQQILGQGPKLLIQFQNNGVVDDSQLPKDRFSAERLKGVDSTLKIQPAKLEDSAVYLCASRASPGQGYQPQHFGDGTRLSIL.

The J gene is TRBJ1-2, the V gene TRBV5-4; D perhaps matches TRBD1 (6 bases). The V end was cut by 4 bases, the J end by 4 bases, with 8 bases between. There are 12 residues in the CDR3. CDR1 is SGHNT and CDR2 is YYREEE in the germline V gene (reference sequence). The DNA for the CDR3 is TGTGCCAGCAGCAAGGACAGCTATGGCTACACCTTC. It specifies CASSKDSYGYTF.

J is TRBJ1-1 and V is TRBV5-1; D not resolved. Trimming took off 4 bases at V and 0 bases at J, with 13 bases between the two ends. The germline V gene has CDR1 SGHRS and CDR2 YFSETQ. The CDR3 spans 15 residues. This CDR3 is CASSLGGILNTEAFF. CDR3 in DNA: TGCGCCAGCAGCCTGGGAGGGATTCTGAACACTGAAGCTTTCTTT.

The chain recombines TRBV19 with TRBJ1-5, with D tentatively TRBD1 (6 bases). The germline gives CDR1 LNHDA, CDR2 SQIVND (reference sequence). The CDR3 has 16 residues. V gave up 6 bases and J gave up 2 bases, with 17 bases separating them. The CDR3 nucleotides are TGTGCCAGTAGACCTTCAGGGGAAGGTCGCAATCAGCCCCAGCATTTT. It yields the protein CASRPSGEGRNQPQHF.

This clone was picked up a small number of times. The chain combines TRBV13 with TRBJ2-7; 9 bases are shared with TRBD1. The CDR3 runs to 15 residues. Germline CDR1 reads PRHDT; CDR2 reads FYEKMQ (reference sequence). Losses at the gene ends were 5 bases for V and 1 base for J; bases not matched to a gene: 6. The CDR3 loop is CASSPTGTGSYEQYF. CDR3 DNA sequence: TGTGCCAGCAGCCCAACCGGGACAGGGTCCTACGAGCAGTACTTC.

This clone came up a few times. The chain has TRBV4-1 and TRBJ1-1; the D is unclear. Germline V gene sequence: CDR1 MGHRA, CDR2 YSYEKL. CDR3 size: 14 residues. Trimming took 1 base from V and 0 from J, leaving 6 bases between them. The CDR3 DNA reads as TGCGCCAGCAGCCAAGGGCCAGTGAACACTGAAGCTTTCTTT. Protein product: CASSQGPVNTEAFF.

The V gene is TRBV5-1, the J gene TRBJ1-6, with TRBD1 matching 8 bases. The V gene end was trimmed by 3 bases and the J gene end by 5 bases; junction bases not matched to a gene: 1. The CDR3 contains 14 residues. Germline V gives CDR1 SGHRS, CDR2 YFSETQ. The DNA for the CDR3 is TGCGCCAGCAGCTGGGGACAGGATAATTCACCCCTCCACTTT. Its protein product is CASSWGQDNSPLHF. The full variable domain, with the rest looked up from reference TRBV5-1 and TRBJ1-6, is KAGVTQTPRYLIKTRGQQVTLSCSPISGHRSVSWYQQTPGQGLQFLFEYFSETQRNKGNFPGRFSGRQFSNSRSEMNVSTLELGDSALYLCASSWGQDNSPLHFGNGTRLTVT.

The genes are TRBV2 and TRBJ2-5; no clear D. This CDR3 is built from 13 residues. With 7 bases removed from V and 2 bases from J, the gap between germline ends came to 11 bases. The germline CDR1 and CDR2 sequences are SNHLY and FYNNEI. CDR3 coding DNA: TGTGCCAGCAAAGCAGGTTCTCAAGAGACCCAGTACTTC. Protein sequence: CASKAGSQETQYF. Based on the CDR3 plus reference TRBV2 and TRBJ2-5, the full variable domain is EPEVTQTPSHQVTQMGQEVILRCVPISNHLYFYWYRQILGQKVEFLVSFYNNEISEKSEIFDDQFSVERPDGSNFTLKIRSTKLEDSAMYFCASKAGSQETQYFGPGTRLLVL.

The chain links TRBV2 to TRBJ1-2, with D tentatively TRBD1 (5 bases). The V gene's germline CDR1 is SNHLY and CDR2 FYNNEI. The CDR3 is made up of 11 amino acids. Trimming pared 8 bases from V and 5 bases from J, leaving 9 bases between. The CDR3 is CASGAGYGYTF. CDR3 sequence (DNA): TGTGCCAGCGGGGCAGGTTATGGCTACACCTTC.

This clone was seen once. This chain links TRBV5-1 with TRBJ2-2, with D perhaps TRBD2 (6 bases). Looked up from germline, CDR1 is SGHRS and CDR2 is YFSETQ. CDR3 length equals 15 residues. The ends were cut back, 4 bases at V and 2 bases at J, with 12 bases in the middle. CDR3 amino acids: CASSRGTENTGELFF. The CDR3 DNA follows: TGCGCCAGCAGCCGGGGGACGGAAAACACCGGGGAGCTGTTTTTT.

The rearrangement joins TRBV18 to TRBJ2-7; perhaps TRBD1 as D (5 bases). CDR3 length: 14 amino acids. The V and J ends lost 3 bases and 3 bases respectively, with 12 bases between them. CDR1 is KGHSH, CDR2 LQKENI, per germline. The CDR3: CASSPKGSFYEQYF. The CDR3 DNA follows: TGTGCCAGCTCACCGAAGGGGTCTTTCTACGAGCAGTACTTC.

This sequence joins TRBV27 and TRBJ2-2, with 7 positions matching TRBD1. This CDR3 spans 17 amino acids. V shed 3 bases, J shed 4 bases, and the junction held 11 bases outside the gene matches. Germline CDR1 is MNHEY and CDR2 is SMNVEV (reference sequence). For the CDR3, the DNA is TGTGCCAGCAGTTTGGCCGACAGGGTCCGCTCCACCGGGGAGCTGTTTTTT. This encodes CASSLADRVRSTGELFF.

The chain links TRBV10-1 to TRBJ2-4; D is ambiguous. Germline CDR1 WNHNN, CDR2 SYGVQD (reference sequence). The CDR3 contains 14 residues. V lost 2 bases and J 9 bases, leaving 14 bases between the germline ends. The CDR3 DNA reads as TGCGCCAGCAGTGAGCCCACCGCGGAAAGCATTCAGTACTTC. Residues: CASSEPTAESIQYF.

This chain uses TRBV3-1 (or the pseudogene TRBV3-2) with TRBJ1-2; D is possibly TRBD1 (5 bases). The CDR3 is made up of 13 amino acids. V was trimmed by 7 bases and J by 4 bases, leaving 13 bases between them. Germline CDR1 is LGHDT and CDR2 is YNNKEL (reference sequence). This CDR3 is CASTPPGGYGYTF. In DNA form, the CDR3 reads TGTGCCAGCACCCCCCCGGGGGGCTATGGCTACACCTTC.

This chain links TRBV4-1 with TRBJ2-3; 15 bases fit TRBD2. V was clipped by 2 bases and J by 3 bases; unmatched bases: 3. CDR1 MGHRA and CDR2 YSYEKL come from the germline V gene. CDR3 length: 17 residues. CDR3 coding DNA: TGCGCCAGCAGCCAATGGACTAGCGGGGGGGCTACAGATACGCAGTATTTT. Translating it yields CASSQWTSGGATDTQYF.